The 20 T cell receptor beta chains in this list originate from one sample, sequenced in a study of shared clonotypes between healthy human individuals (dated by TCRdb to 2018 to 2021). Library preparation used the immunoSEQ multiplex PCR assay. TCRdb re-hosts the immuneACCESS table, in-frame sequences only. Its copies lack some clones; in the studies checked, an unresolved V gene accounts for under half of them, and the cause for the rest is not known. This sample holds approximately 620,000 clones; almost 97% were observed only once. About 0.06% of the sample lies in the top ten. The sample comprised naive CD4+ T cells sorted from blood. What this sample's cell subset or site label stands for: CD45RA+ positively selected. The receptors stem from a woman aged 30 to 39 in good health.

This clone was picked up one time. The rearrangement uses TRBV11-2 and TRBJ2-5; TRBD2 matches at 7 bases. Germline CDR1 reads SGHAT; CDR2 reads FQNNGV. V lost 5 bases, J lost 0 bases, and 9 bases stayed unmatched. The CDR3 covers 16 residues. The DNA for the CDR3 is TGTGCCAGCAGCCCAATGGGTGGGGGGGACCAAGAGACCCAGTACTTC. Its translation: CASSPMGGGDQETQYF.

The chain combines TRBV11-2 with TRBJ2-7; D not certain. V was pared by 1 base and J by 6 bases, with 16 bases between. This CDR3 contains 15 residues. Germline loops: CDR1 SGHAT, CDR2 FQNNGV. CDR3 sequence: CASSLVQKPGREQYF. CDR3 sequence (DNA): TGTGCCAGCAGCTTAGTCCAGAAACCCGGCCGCGAGCAGTACTTC.

The rearrangement uses TRBV7-2 and TRBJ2-1; D may be TRBD2 (5 bases). The V gene lost 4 bases and the J gene lost 0 bases, with 10 bases spanning the gap. The CDR3 consists of 15 residues. Germline lookup yields CDR1 SGHTA and CDR2 FQGNSA. In DNA form, the CDR3 reads TGTGCCAGCAGCTCCCAGAGCGGCTCCTACAATGAGCAGTTCTTC. Amino acids: CASSSQSGSYNEQFF.

This chain joins TRBV28 and TRBJ2-1, with a weak D call TRBD2 (5 bases). CDR1 is MDHEN and CDR2 is SYDVKM in the germline V gene. Trimming removed 10 bases from V and 0 bases from J, with 13 bases in between. This CDR3 region has 14 residues. The CDR3 nucleotides are TGTGCCACCCGGAGGAAAAGCTCCTACAATGAGCAGTTCTTC. This translates into CATRRKSSYNEQFF.

V is TRBV28 and J is TRBJ2-1; D may match TRBD1 or TRBD2 (5 bases each). CDR1 is MDHEN, CDR2 SYDVKM, per germline. V gave up 2 bases and J gave up 0 bases, with 23 bases separating them. The CDR3 contains 20 residues. CDR3 sequence reads: CASSLPHGTNRLPSYNEQFF. Here the CDR3 DNA reads TGTGCCAGCAGTTTACCCCACGGGACGAACCGCTTACCCTCCTACAATGAGCAGTTCTTC. Using reference TRBV28 and TRBJ2-1 for the parts outside the CDR3, the full variable domain is DVKVTQSSRYLVKRTGEKVFLECVQDMDHENMFWYRQDPGLGLRLIYFSYDVKMKEKGDIPEGYSVSREKKERFSLILESASTNQTSMYLCASSLPHGTNRLPSYNEQFFGPGTRLTVL.

The chain has TRBV7-9 and TRBJ2-3, with TRBD2 identical over 10 bases. Germline trimming cut 5 bases from V and 1 base from J; bases unmatched to any gene: 3. From germline, CDR1 is SEHNR and CDR2 FQNEAQ (reference sequence). The CDR3 length is 15 residues. The DNA for the CDR3 is TGTGCCAGCAGCGCCCTAGCGGGGGGCACAGATACGCAGTATTTT. It translates to CASSALAGGTDTQYF. Full variable domain (outside the CDR3, taken from reference TRBV7-9 and TRBJ2-3): DTGVSQNPRHKITKRGQNVTFRCDPISEHNRLYWYRQTLGQGPEFLTYFQNEAQLEKSRLLSDRFSAERPKGSFSTLEIQRTEQGDSAMYLCASSALAGGTDTQYFGPGTRLTVL.

V and J are TRBV2 and TRBJ2-1; maybe TRBD2 (5 bases). CDR1 is SNHLY and CDR2 is FYNNEI in the germline V gene. V was clipped by 7 bases and J by 3 bases, with 13 bases between them. The CDR3 is made up of 14 amino acids. CDR3 sequence reads: CASTYDGDYNEQFF. Here the CDR3 DNA reads TGTGCCAGCACGTACGACGGGGACTACAATGAGCAGTTCTTC.

The chain combines TRBV7-3 with TRBJ2-1; TRBD2 aligns across 7 bases. Germline loops: CDR1 SGHTA, CDR2 FQGTGA. V dropped 1 base and J dropped 6; count of bases not matched to a gene: 9. CDR3 size: 16 residues. CDR3 DNA: TGTGCCAGCAGCTTAAGGTCTGGGGAGGGTTCCAATGAGCAGTTCTTC. Translated: CASSLRSGEGSNEQFF.

The chain is built from TRBV11-2 and TRBJ2-2, with a tentative D call TRBD1 (5 bases). This CDR3 region has 14 residues. Germline loops: CDR1 SGHAT, CDR2 FQNNGV. Trimming took off 0 bases at V and 8 bases at J, with 10 bases between the two ends. The CDR3 is CASSLDRVVGELFF. CDR3 coding DNA: TGTGCCAGCAGCTTAGACAGGGTGGTAGGGGAGCTGTTTTTT.

The chain has TRBV29-1 and TRBJ2-7; no clear D gene. Germline loops: CDR1 SQVTM, CDR2 ANQGSEA. V was cut by 4 bases and J by 2 bases, with 9 bases left in between. This CDR3 spans 12 amino acids. CDR3 coding DNA: TGCAGCGTTGCTGCGGAACCCTACGAGCAGTACTTC. It translates to CSVAAEPYEQYF.

The chain joins TRBV28 to TRBJ2-7, with 12 bases fitting TRBD1. V dropped 5 bases and J dropped 3; count of bases not matched to a gene: 8. This CDR3 contains 16 residues. Germline assignment: CDR1 MDHEN and CDR2 SYDVKM. Here the CDR3 reads CASSTPGTGGRYEQYF. DNA of the CDR3: TGTGCCAGCAGTACACCCGGGACAGGGGGCCGCTACGAGCAGTACTTC.

This sequence joins TRBV7-9 and TRBJ2-2; 10 nucleotides agree with TRBD2. With V trimmed by 5 bases and J by 3 bases, 6 bases remained unmatched. There are 16 residues in the CDR3. Per germline, CDR1 SEHNR and CDR2 FQNEAQ (reference sequence). The CDR3 spells CASSPRTSGYTGELFF. For the CDR3, the DNA is TGTGCCAGCAGCCCTAGGACTAGCGGATACACCGGGGAGCTGTTTTTT. The full variable domain, completed using reference TRBV7-9 and TRBJ2-2, is DTGVSQNPRHKITKRGQNVTFRCDPISEHNRLYWYRQTLGQGPEFLTYFQNEAQLEKSRLLSDRFSAERPKGSFSTLEIQRTEQGDSAMYLCASSPRTSGYTGELFFGEGSRLTVL.

This clone is a singleton in its sample. The chain couples TRBV5-4 to TRBJ1-2, with 10 nucleotides matching TRBD1. CDR1 is SGHNT, CDR2 YYREEE, per germline (reference sequence). V shed 3 bases and J 5 bases; nucleotides not matched to a gene: 4. The CDR3 runs 14 residues. DNA for the CDR3: TGTGCCAGCAGCTCGACAGGGGGCGGGTATGGCTACACCTTC. As protein: CASSSTGGGYGYTF.

The gene calls are TRBV2 and TRBJ2-7, with D possibly matching TRBD2 (6 bases). The CDR3 runs 12 residues. The V gene's germline CDR1 is SNHLY and CDR2 FYNNEI. V lost 6 bases to trimming and J lost 3 bases, with 9 bases between them. The CDR3 spells CASRRGNYEQYF. Here the CDR3 DNA reads TGTGCCAGCAGACGCGGGAACTACGAGCAGTACTTC.

This clone occurred once. V gene TRBV25-1 combines with J gene TRBJ2-7; TRBD1 matches 9 bases. Germline trimming cut 3 bases from V and 4 bases from J; bases unmatched to any gene: 4. The CDR3 extends over 14 amino acids. CDR1 is MGHDK and CDR2 is SYGVNS in the germline V gene. The CDR3 sequence: CASSDGQGLYEQYF. Written as DNA, the CDR3 is TGTGCCAGCAGTGATGGACAGGGGTTATACGAGCAGTACTTC.

A remark on this clone: This CDR3 is also generated by other DNA sequences in the sample. The chain joins TRBV28 to TRBJ2-7; 9 bases map to TRBD1. V shed 5 bases and J 4 bases; nucleotides not matched to a gene: 9. The CDR3 runs to 15 residues. Germline V gene data show CDR1 as MDHEN and CDR2 as SYDVKM. This CDR3 reads CASSQPGTGSYEQYF. In DNA form, the CDR3 reads TGTGCCAGCAGTCAACCAGGGACAGGGAGTTACGAGCAGTACTTC.

The V and J genes are TRBV6-5 and TRBJ1-5; 9 bases match TRBD1. V lost 0 bases, J lost 4 bases, and 4 bases stayed unmatched. Germline lookup yields CDR1 MNHEY and CDR2 SVGAGI. The CDR3 has 16 residues. This CDR3 reads CASSYSKDRGNQPQHF. For the CDR3, the DNA is TGTGCCAGCAGTTACTCGAAGGACAGGGGTAATCAGCCCCAGCATTTT.

The genes are TRBV4-1 and TRBJ2-2; D could derive from TRBD1 or TRBD2 (5 bases each). The germline V gene has CDR1 MGHRA and CDR2 YSYEKL. V shed 1 base and J shed 2 bases, with 8 bases lying between them. The CDR3 loop spans 15 amino acids. The DNA of the CDR3 is TGCGCCAGCAGCCAAGGGGACGTTAACACCGGGGAGCTGTTTTTT. It yields the protein CASSQGDVNTGELFF.

The chain couples TRBV7-3 to TRBJ2-1, with TRBD2 identical over 8 bases. V was clipped by 2 bases and J by 8 bases; unmatched bases: 11. CDR3 length equals 16 residues. Looked up from germline, CDR1 is SGHTA and CDR2 is FQGTGA. The CDR3 sequence: CASSLALAGGGHEQFF. The CDR3 nucleotides read TGTGCCAGCAGCTTAGCGTTGGCGGGAGGTGGCCATGAGCAGTTCTTC.

The gene calls are TRBV5-8 and TRBJ1-2, with D maybe TRBD1 (5 bases). The CDR3 has 15 residues. Germline CDR1 reads SGHTS; CDR2 reads YDEGEE. Trimming shortened V by 7 bases and J by 4 bases, and 20 bases separated the two germline ends. CDR3 sequence: CASGSFSGQIYGYTF. Written as DNA, the CDR3 is TGTGCCAGCGGATCCTTCTCGGGGCAGATCTATGGCTACACCTTC.